The T cell receptor beta chain under discussion was sequenced for a study of CD8+ T cells in alopecia areata. The sample holds a few counts of this clone. It was cDNA, reverse transcribed from extracted RNA, that served as the sequencing template. The method was immunoSEQ multiplex PCR; TCRdb's version includes in-frame clones alone and lacks a portion of them. The sample lists tens of thousands of clones; about three fifths were seen once. Individuals with alopecia areata gave both lesional scalp punch biopsies and peripheral blood for collection. CDR1 SGHVS and CDR2 FNYEAQ come from the germline V gene. The CDR3 covers 15 residues. J gave up 8 bases and V 4 bases, and 7 bases lay outside the gene matches.

Sample: NKG2D-high CD8+ T cells sorted from blood. The chain has TRBV7-6 and TRBJ2-1, with 11 bases identical to TRBD2. This sequence was found in a human donor with alopecia areata. This CDR3 reads CASSSSGGIYDEQFF. In DNA form, the CDR3 reads TGTGCCAGCAGCTCTAGCGGGGGGATTTATGATGAGCAGTTCTTC.